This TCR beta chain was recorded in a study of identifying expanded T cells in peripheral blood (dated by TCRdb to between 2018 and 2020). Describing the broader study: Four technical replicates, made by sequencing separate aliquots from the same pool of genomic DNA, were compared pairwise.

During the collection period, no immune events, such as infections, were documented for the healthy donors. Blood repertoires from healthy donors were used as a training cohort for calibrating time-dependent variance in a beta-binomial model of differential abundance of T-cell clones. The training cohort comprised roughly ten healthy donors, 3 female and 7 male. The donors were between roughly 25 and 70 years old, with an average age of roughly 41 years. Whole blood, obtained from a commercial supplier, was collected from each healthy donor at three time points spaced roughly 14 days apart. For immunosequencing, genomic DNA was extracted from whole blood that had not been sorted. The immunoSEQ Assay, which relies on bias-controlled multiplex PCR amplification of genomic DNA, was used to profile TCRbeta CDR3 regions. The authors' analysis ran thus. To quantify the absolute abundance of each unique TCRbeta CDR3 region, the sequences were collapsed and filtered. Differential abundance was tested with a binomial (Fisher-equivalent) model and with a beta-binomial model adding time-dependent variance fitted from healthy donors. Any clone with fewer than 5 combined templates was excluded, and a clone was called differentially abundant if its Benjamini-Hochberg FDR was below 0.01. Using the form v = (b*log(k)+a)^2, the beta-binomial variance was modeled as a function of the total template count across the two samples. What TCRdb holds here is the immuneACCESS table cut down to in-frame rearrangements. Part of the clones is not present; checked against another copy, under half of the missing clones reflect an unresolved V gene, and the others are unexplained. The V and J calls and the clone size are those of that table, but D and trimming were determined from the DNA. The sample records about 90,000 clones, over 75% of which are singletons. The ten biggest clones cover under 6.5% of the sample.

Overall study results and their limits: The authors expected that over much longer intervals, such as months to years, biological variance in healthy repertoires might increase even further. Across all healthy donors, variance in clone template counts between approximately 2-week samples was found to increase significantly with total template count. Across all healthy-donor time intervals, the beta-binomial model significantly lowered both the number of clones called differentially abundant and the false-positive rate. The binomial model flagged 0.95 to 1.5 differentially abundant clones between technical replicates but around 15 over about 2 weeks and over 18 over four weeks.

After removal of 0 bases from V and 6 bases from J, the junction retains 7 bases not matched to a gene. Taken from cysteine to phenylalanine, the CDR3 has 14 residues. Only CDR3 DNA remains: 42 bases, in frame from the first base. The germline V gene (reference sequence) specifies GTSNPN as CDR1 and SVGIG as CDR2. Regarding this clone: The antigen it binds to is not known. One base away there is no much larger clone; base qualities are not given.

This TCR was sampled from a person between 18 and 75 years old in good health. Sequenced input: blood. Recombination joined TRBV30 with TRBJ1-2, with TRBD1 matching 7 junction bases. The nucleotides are TGTGCCTGGAGTGTATCCCTAGGGACAGATGGCTACACCTTC. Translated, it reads CAWSVSLGTDGYTF.